The 6 T cell receptor beta chains given below trace back to one sample, sequenced in a study of cytomegalovirus exposure and HLA in healthy donors. Only in-frame clones appear in the TCRdb table, and some are missing; sequencing was by immunoSEQ multiplex PCR. The table includes 130,000 to 150,000 clones, around 90% detected once. The sample comprised PBMCs. These receptors originate from a man aged 18 to 30 in good health and CMV-seropositive.

The gene calls are TRBV18 and TRBJ2-2; possibly TRBD1 for D (5 bases). The CDR3 sequence is 12 residues long. Per germline, CDR1 KGHSH and CDR2 LQKENI. V lost 3 bases to trimming and J lost 7 bases, with 6 bases between them. The chain's CDR3 is CASSPTGGELFF. CDR3 DNA: TGTGCCAGCTCACCTACAGGCGGGGAGCTGTTTTTT.

The chain uses TRBV7-9 and TRBJ1-6, with D perhaps matching TRBD1 (5 bases). The CDR3 runs 17 residues. The germline V and J ends were trimmed by 6 bases and 8 bases, with 23 bases remaining between them. Germline CDR1 is SEHNR and CDR2 is FQNEAQ (reference sequence). The CDR3 protein is CASSPGVRGGQYSPLHF. As DNA, the CDR3 is TGTGCCAGCAGTCCAGGAGTGAGGGGAGGGCAATATTCACCCCTCCACTTT.

The J gene is TRBJ2-3, the V gene TRBV5-1, with 10 nucleotides matching TRBD1. The CDR3 has 16 residues. V lost 4 bases, J lost 4 bases, and 9 bases stayed unmatched. Per the germline V gene, CDR1 is SGHRS and CDR2 is YFSETQ. CDR3 DNA: TGCGCCAGCAGCCCGTTGGGGACAGGGGTCCCAGATACGCAGTATTTT. Translating gives CASSPLGTGVPDTQYF.

This chain connects TRBV30 to TRBJ1-5; TRBD1 is a possible D gene (6 bases). This CDR3 contains 13 residues. CDR1 is GTSNPN, CDR2 SVGIG, per germline (reference sequence). The V and J ends lost 0 bases and 5 bases respectively, with 8 bases between them. The CDR3 coding sequence is TGTGCCTGGAGTGTAGGGGGGGATCAGCCCCAGCATTTT. Its translation: CAWSVGGDQPQHF.

The chain recombines TRBV27 with TRBJ2-1, with 11 bases matching TRBD1. The CDR3 is 15 residues long. CDR1 is MNHEY and CDR2 is SMNVEV in the germline V gene (reference sequence). The junction had 3 bases not matched to a gene; V was cut back by 5 bases and J by 3 bases. The CDR3 sequence is CASSPGTGGYNEQFF. CDR3 in DNA: TGTGCCAGCAGTCCCGGGACAGGGGGCTACAATGAGCAGTTCTTC.

The chain combines TRBV7-3 with TRBJ1-2; the D gene is possibly TRBD1 (6 bases). The V gene lost 1 base and the J gene lost 8 bases, with 14 bases spanning the gap. Germline values: CDR1 SGHTA, CDR2 FQGTGA. This CDR3 has 14 amino acids. The CDR3 DNA reads as TGTGCCAGCAGCTTAATATCAGGGGTAGGCGGCTACACCTTC. Translation gives CASSLISGVGGYTF.